This passage covers 7 T cell receptor beta chains from one sample sequenced in a study of blood T cells in healthy people across ages. Sample-barcoded 5' priming and a J-beta primer mix drove a second PCR of about 7 to 11 cycles. TCRdb used MiXCR to reprocess the 5' RACE reads, holding one entry per CDR3 protein. The data contain roughly 800,000 distinct CDR3 sequences, approximately 55% of them seen just once; the ten biggest clones take up around 41%. Material for sequencing was blood. These TCRs come from a man older than 75 in good health.

The chain couples TRBV14 to TRBJ1-1; 8 nucleotides match TRBD1. This CDR3 has 16 residues. V lost 2 bases, J lost 7 bases, and 12 bases stayed unmatched. Germline V lookup: CDR1 SGHDN, CDR2 FVKESK. CDR3 sequence (DNA): TGTGCCAGCAGCCAACCCTTGGGCAGGGGGCAGATTGAAGCTTTCTTT. This gives the protein CASSQPLGRGQIEAFF.

This chain joins TRBV11-2 and TRBJ2-3; 11 bases align to TRBD2. In germline, CDR1 is SGHAT, CDR2 FQNNGV. The ends lost 5 bases at V and 5 bases at J; junction bases unmatched: 6. The CDR3 is 15 amino acids. CDR3 protein: CASSPTSGSGDTQYF. The CDR3 nucleotides are TGTGCCAGCAGCCCTACTAGCGGGAGTGGAGATACGCAGTATTTT.

This clonotype appeared a few times. A read error may produce the germline difference seen at one junction end. The rearrangement links TRBV7-2 to TRBJ1-2, with a tentative D call TRBD1 (5 bases). Looked up from germline, CDR1 is SGHTA and CDR2 is FQGNSA. CDR3 length: 14 amino acids. CDR3 sequence (DNA): TGTGCCAGCAGCGTAGCGGGGGGTAACTATGGCTACACCTTC. Its protein is CASSVAGGNYGYTF. Variable domain in full (rest from reference TRBV7-2 and TRBJ1-2): GAGVSQSPSNKVTEKGKDVELRCDPISGHTALYWYRQSLGQGLEFLIYFQGNSAPDKSGLPSDRFSAERTGGSVSTLTIQRTQQEDSAVYLCASSVAGGNYGYTFGSGTRLTVV.

J is TRBJ2-5 and V is TRBV20-1, with 14 positions matching TRBD2. Trimming at V came to 5 bases and at J to 5 bases, leaving 10 bases not matched to a gene. Germline lookup yields CDR1 DFQATT and CDR2 SNEGSKA (reference sequence). CDR3 size: 16 residues. The CDR3 sequence is CSAPRLAGGRGETQYF. The DNA for the CDR3 is TGCAGTGCTCCCCGACTAGCGGGAGGGCGAGGGGAGACCCAGTACTTC.

This chain uses TRBV7-2 with TRBJ1-2; 9 bases align to TRBD1. Germline-derived CDR1 and CDR2 are SGHTA and FQGNSA. The CDR3 contains 14 residues. Unmatched junction bases numbered 8, after V lost 4 bases and J lost 8 bases. For the CDR3, the DNA is TGTGCCAGCAGCTCTTATACAGGGGGCGCAGGCTACACCTTC. Its protein is CASSSYTGGAGYTF.

J is TRBJ2-7 and V is TRBV7-2; D is uncertain. The J call is doubtful: the DNA matches TRBJ2-5 better. The germline V gene has CDR1 SGHTA and CDR2 FQGNSA. The CDR3 is made up of 13 amino acids. The CDR3 region is CASSLSVAETQYF. CDR3 bases: TGTGCCAGCAGCTTATCAGTTGCGGAGACCCAGTACTTC.

This clonotype was observed a few times. V usage is TRBV10-3 and J usage is TRBJ2-3; 9 bases fit TRBD2. CDR3 length: 13 amino acids. V trimming: 7 bases; J trimming: 4 bases; junction bases outside the gene matches: 3. Germline-derived CDR1 and CDR2 are ENHRY and SYGVKD. The CDR3 loop reads CAITSGKADTQYF. CDR3 bases: TGTGCCATCACTAGCGGGAAAGCAGATACGCAGTATTTT.